A few counts support the clone carrying this TCR beta chain. Its target is not known. These data belong to a study of early T cells in non-severe SARS-CoV-2 infection. TCRdb redid the calling of the 5' RACE reads with MiXCR, one entry per CDR3 protein. The sample includes 50,000 to 75,000 distinct CDR3 sequences, around 13% of them seen just once. This CDR3 has 15 residues. V shed 4 bases and J shed 0 bases, with 9 bases lying between them. CDR1 and CDR2 from the germline V gene are MNHNS and SASEGT. General study findings and limits: Sequences matched to VDJdb favored anti-spike CD8 responses, while private and CD4 specificities were missed.

This chain links TRBV6-1 with TRBJ1-4; no reliable D call. Sequenced here: whole blood, sampled at baseline. The clonotype originates from an adult who was a healthcare worker with PCR-confirmed SARS-CoV-2 infection or an uninfected control (not recorded which). The donor label of this sample is uncertain. The CDR3: CASSGDFATNEKLFF. The DNA of the CDR3 is TGTGCCAGCAGTGGAGATTTTGCAACTAATGAAAAACTGTTTTTT.